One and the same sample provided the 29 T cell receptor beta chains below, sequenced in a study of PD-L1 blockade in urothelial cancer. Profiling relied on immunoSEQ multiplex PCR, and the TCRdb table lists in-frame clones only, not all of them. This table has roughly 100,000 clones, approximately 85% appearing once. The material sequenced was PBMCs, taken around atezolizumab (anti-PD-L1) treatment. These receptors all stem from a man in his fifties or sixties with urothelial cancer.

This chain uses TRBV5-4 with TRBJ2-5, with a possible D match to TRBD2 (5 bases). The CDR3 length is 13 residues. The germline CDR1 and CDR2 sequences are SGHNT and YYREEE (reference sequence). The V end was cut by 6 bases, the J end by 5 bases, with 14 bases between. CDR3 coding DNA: TGTGCCAGCACCCTAGAGGGAAGGGAGACCCAGTACTTC. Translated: CASTLEGRETQYF. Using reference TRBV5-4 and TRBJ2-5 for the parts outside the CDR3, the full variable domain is ETGVTQSPTHLIKTRGQQVTLRCSSQSGHNTVSWYQQALGQGPQFIFQYYREEENGRGNFPPRFSGLQFPNYSSELNVNALELDDSALYLCASTLEGRETQYFGPGTRLLVL.

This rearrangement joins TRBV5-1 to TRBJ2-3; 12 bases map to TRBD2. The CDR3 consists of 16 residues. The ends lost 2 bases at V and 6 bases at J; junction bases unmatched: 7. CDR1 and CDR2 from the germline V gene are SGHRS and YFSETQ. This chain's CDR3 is CASSLGLAGGLDTQYF. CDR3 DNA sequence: TGCGCCAGCAGCTTAGGCCTAGCGGGAGGGCTCGATACGCAGTATTTT.

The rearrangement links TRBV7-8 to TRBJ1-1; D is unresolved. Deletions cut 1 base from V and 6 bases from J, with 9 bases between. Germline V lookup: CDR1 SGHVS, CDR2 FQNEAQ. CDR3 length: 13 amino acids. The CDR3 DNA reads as TGTGCCAGCAGCTTAGGGAGGACCTCTGAAGCTTTCTTT. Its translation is CASSLGRTSEAFF.

The CDR3 coding sequence is TGTGCCAGCACCTACGGGGGAGTGGGGATAGCTTTCTTT. It yields the protein CASTYGGVGIAFF. This chain joins TRBV7-2 and TRBJ1-1, with TRBD1 as a possible D gene (5 bases). This CDR3 comprises 13 residues. V shed 7 bases and J shed 10 bases, with 19 bases lying between them. Per germline, CDR1 SGHTA and CDR2 FQGNSA.

The CDR3 is CATSSQWTSSTDTQYF. The DNA for the CDR3 is TGTGCCACCAGCAGTCAGTGGACTAGCAGCACAGATACGCAGTATTTT. The V call is TRBV15, the J call TRBJ2-3; the match to TRBD2 covers 8 bases. The V gene end was trimmed by 3 bases and the J gene end by 0 bases; junction bases not matched to a gene: 5. The V gene's germline CDR1 is LNHNV and CDR2 YYDKDF (reference sequence). The CDR3 extends over 16 amino acids.

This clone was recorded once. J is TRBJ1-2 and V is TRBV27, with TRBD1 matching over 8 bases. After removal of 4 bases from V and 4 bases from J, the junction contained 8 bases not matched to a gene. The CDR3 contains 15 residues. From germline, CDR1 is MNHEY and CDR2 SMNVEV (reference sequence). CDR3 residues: CASSSWTGRGYGYTF. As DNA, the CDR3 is TGTGCCAGCAGTTCCTGGACAGGGAGGGGCTATGGCTACACCTTC.

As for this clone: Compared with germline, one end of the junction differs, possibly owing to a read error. CDR3 loop: CAISESRGTSGSHNEQFF. The CDR3 bases are TGTGCCATCAGTGAGTCGAGGGGTACTAGCGGCTCCCACAATGAGCAGTTCTTC. The chain links TRBV10-3 to TRBJ2-1; 8 bases are a match to TRBD2. CDR1 is ENHRY, CDR2 SYGVKD, per germline. This CDR3 contains 18 residues.

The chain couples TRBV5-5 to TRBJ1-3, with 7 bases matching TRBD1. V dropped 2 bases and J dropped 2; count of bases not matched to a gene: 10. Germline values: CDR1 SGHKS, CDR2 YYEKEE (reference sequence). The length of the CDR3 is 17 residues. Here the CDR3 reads CASSFISMGQTGNTIYF. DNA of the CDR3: TGTGCCAGCAGCTTTATTAGTATGGGACAGACTGGAAACACCATATATTTT.

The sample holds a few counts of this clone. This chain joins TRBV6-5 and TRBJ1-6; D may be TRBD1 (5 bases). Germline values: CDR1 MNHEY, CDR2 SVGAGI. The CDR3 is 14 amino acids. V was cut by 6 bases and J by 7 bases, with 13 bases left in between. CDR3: CASRTTGPNSPLHF. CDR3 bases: TGTGCCAGCAGAACTACAGGTCCGAATTCACCCCTCCACTTT.

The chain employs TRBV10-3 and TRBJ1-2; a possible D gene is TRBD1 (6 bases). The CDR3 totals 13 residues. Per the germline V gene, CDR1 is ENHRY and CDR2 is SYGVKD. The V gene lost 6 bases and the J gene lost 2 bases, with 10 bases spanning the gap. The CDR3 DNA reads TGTGCCATCAGGGGGGACACAAACTATGGCTACACCTTC. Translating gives CAIRGDTNYGYTF.

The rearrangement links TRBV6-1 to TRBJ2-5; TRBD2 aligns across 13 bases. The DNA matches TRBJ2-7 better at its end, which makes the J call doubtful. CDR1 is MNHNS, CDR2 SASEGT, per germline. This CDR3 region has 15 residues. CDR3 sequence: CASSKGLAGATEQYF. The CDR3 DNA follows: TGTGCCAGCAGTAAAGGACTAGCGGGAGCCACCGAGCAGTACTTC.

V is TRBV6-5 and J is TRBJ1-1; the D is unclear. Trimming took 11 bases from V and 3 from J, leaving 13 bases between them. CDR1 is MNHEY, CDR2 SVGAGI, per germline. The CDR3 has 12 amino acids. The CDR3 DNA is TGTGCCGCCCTAGGGAGATACACTGAAGCTTTCTTT. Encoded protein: CAALGRYTEAFF.

This CDR3 reads CASGAGQGQFEQYF. The CDR3, as DNA: TGTGCCAGCGGGGCGGGACAGGGGCAGTTCGAGCAGTACTTC. The chain is built from TRBV2 and TRBJ2-7, with 10 bases lining up with TRBD1. The length of the CDR3 is 14 residues. With V trimmed by 8 bases and J by 6 bases, 10 bases remained unmatched. Germline CDR1 SNHLY, CDR2 FYNNEI.

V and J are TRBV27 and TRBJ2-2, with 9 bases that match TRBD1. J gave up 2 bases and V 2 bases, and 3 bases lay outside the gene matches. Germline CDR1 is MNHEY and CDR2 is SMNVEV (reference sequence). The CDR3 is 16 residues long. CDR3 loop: CASSLRTGANTGELFF. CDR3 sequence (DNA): TGTGCCAGCAGTTTACGGACAGGGGCAAACACCGGGGAGCTGTTTTTT.

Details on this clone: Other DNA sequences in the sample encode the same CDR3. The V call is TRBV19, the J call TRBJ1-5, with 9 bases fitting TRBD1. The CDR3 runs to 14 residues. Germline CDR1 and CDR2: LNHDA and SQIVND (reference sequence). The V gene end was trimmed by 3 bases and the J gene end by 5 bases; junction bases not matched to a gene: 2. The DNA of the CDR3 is TGTGCCAGTAGTATTTGGACAGGGGATCAGCCCCAGCATTTT. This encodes CASSIWTGDQPQHF.

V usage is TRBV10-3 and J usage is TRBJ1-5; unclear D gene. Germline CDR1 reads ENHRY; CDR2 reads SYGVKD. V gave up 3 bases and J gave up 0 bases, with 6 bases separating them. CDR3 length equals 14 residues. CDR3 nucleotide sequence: TGTGCCATCAGTGAAAGAGTTAGCAATCAGCCCCAGCATTTT. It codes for CAISERVSNQPQHF.

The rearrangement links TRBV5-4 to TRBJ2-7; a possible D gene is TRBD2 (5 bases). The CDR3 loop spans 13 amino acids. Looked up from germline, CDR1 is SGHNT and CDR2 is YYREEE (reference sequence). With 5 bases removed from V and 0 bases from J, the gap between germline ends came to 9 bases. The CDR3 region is CASRSGSSYEQYF. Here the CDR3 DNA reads TGTGCCAGCAGAAGCGGAAGCTCCTACGAGCAGTACTTC.

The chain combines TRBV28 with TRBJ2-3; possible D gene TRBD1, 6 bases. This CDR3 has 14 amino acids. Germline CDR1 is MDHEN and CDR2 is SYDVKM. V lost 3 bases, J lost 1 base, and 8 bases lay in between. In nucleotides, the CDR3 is TGTGCCAGCAGTTTTTCAGGGGGCACAGATACGCAGTATTTT. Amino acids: CASSFSGGTDTQYF.

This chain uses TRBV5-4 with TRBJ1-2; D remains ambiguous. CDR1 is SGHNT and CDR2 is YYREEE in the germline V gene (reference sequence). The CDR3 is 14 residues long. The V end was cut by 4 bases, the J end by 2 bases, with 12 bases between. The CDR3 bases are TGTGCCAGCAGCATTGTTCAGGCGAACTATGGCTACACCTTC. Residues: CASSIVQANYGYTF.

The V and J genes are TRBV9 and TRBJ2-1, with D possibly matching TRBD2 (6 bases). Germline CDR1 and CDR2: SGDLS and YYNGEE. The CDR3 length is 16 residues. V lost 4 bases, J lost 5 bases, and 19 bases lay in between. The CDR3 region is CASSLTPRASDNEQFF. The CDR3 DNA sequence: TGTGCCAGCAGCCTAACACCTAGGGCTAGCGACAATGAGCAGTTCTTC.

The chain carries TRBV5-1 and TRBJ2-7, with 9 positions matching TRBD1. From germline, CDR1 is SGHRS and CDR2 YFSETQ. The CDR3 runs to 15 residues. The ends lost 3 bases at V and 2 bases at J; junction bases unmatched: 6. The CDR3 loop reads CASSSTGGDTYEQYF. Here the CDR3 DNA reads TGCGCCAGCAGCTCGACAGGGGGGGACACCTACGAGCAGTACTTC.

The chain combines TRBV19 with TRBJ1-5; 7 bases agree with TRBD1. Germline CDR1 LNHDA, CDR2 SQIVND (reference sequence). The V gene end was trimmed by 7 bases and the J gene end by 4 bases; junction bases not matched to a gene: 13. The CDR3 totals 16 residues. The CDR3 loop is CASTVTWDSRNQPQHF. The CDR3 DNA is TGTGCCAGTACCGTGACCTGGGACAGTAGAAATCAGCCCCAGCATTTT. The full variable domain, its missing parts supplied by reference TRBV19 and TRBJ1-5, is DGGITQSPKYLFRKEGQNVTLSCEQNLNHDAMYWYRQDPGQGLRLIYYSQIVNDFQKGDIAEGYSVSREKKESFPLTVTSAQKNPTAFYLCASTVTWDSRNQPQHFGDGTRLSIL.

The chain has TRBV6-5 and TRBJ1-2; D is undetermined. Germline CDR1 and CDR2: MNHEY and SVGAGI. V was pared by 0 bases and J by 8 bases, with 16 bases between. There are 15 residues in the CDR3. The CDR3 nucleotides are TGTGCCAGCAGTTACTCCATTCGGGCGGAGGGCGGCTACACCTTC. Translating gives CASSYSIRAEGGYTF.

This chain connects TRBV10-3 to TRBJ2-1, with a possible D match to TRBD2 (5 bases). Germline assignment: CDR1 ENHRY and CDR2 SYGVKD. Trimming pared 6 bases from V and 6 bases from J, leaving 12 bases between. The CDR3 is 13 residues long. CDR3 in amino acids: CAIRDWGVNEQFF. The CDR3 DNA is TGTGCCATCAGGGATTGGGGAGTCAATGAGCAGTTCTTC.

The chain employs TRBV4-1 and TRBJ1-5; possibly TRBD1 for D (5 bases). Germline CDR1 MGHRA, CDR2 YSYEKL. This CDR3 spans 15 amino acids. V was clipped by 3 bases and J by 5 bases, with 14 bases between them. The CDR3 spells CASSQGPGGDQPQHF. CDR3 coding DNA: TGCGCCAGCAGCCAGGGGCCCGGGGGGGATCAGCCCCAGCATTTT.

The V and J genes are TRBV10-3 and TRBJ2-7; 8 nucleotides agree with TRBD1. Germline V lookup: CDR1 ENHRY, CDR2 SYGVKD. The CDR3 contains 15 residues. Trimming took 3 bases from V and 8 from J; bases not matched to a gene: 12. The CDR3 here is CAISDSGQALPQQYF. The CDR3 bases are TGTGCCATCAGTGACTCGGGACAGGCTCTGCCTCAGCAGTACTTC.

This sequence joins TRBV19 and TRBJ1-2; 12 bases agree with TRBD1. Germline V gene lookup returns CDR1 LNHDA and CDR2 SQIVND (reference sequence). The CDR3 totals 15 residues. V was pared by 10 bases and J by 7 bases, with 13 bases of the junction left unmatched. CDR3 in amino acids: CATNPSGTGGSGYTF. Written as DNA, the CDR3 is TGTGCCACCAACCCCAGTGGGACAGGGGGCAGTGGCTACACCTTC.

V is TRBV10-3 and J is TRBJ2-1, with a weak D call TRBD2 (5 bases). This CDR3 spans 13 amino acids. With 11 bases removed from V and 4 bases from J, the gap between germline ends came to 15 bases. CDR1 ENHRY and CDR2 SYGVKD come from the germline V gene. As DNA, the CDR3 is TGTGCCGCCCGGGATGAAGCATACAATGAGCAGTTCTTC. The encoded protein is CAARDEAYNEQFF.

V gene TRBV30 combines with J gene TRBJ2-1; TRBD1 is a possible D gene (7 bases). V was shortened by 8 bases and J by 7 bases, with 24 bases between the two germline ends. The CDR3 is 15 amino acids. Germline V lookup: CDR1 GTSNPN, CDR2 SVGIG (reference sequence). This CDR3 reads CARARDSLGGNEQFF. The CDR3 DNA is TGTGCCAGGGCTCGGGACAGCTTAGGGGGGAATGAGCAGTTCTTC.